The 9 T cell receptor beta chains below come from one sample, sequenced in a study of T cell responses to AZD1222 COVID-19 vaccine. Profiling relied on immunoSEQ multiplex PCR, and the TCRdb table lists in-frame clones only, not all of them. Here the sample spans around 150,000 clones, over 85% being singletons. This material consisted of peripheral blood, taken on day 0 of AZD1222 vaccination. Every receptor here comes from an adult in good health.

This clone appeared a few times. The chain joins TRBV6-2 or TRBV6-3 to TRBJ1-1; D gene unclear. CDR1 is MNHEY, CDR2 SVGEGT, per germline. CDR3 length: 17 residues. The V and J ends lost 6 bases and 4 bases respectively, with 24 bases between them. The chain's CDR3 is CASSHYDRPLPSTEAFF. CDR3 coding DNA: TGTGCCAGCAGCCACTATGACCGTCCCCTCCCGTCCACTGAAGCTTTCTTT.

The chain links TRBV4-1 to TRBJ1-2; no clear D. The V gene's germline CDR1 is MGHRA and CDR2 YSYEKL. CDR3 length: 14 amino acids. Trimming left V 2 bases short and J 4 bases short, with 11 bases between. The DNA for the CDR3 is TGCGCCAGCAGCCAACAACCCCTTCTCTATGGCTACACCTTC. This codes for CASSQQPLLYGYTF.

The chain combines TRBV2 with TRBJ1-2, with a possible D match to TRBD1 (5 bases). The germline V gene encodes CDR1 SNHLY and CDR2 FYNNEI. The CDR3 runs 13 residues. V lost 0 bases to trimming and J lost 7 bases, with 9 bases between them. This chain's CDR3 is CASSEAGVGGYTF. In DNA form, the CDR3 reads TGTGCCAGCAGTGAAGCAGGGGTAGGTGGCTACACCTTC.

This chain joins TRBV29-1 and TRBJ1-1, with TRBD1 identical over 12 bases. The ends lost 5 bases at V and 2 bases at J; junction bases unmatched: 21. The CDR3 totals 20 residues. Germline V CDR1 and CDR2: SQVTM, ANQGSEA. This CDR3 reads CSVYGLGDRGREGINTEAFF. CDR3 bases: TGCAGCGTTTACGGGTTGGGGGACAGGGGGCGCGAGGGAATAAACACTGAAGCTTTCTTT.

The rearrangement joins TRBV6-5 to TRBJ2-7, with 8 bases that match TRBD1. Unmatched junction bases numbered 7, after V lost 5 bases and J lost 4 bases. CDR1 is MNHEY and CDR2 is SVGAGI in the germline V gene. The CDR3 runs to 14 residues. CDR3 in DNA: TGTGCCAGCAGTAAGTCAGGGGGCGGTTACGAGCAGTACTTC. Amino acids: CASSKSGGGYEQYF.

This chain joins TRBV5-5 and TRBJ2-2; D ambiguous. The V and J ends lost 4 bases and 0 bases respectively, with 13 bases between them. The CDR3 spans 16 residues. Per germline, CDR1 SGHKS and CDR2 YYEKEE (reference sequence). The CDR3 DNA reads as TGTGCCAGCAGCGCCTGGCTGTTAGCGAACACCGGGGAGCTGTTTTTT. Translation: CASSAWLLANTGELFF.

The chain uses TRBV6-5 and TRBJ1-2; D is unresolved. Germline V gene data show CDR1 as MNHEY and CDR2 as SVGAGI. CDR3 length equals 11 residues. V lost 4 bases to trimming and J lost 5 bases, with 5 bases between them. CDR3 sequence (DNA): TGTGCCAGCAGTTGGGATTATGGCTACACCTTC. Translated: CASSWDYGYTF.

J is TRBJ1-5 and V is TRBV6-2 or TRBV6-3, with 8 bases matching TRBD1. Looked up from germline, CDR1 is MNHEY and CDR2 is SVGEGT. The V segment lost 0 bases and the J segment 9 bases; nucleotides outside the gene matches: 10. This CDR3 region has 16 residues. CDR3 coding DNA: TGTGCCAGCAGTTACTCGGGCCCCCGGACAGGGATGCCCCAGCATTTT. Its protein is CASSYSGPRTGMPQHF.

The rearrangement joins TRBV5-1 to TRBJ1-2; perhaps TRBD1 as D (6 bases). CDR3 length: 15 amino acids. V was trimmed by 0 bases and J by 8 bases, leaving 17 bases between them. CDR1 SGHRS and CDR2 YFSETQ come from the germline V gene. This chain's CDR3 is CASSLGDIAGAGYTF. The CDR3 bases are TGCGCCAGCAGCTTGGGGGATATAGCAGGGGCCGGCTACACCTTC.